One sample yielded the 30 T cell receptor beta chains listed below, sequenced in a study of blood T cells in healthy people across ages. With a J-beta primer mix and a sample-barcoded 5' primer, a second PCR ran about 7 to 12 cycles. One entry per CDR3 protein results from TCRdb running MiXCR on the 5' RACE reads. The sample comprises approximately 1,000,000 distinct CDR3 sequences, under 55% of which are singletons, and 18% rests with the top ten. Material for sequencing was blood. All receptors come from a woman between 55 and 75 years old in good health.

This clonotype turned up a few times. This chain joins TRBV28 and TRBJ2-3, with 12 bases that match TRBD1. V lost 5 bases, J lost 4 bases, and 7 bases stayed unmatched. The CDR3 runs 16 residues. Per germline, CDR1 MDHEN and CDR2 SYDVKM. The CDR3 sequence: CASSVTGTGGSDTQYF. CDR3 in DNA: TGTGCCAGCAGTGTGACCGGGACAGGGGGCTCAGATACGCAGTATTTT.

This clonotype has just a few counts. This sequence joins TRBV6-4 and TRBJ2-3; 8 nucleotides line up with TRBD1. The CDR3 has 15 amino acids. V was pared by 6 bases and J by 3 bases, with 8 bases of the junction left unmatched. Germline assignment: CDR1 MRHNA and CDR2 SNTAGT. CDR3 sequence: CASSAAGGGTDTQYF. The CDR3, as DNA: TGTGCCAGCAGCGCGGCAGGGGGCGGAACAGATACGCAGTATTTT.

The genes are TRBV12-5 and TRBJ2-5; 10 nucleotides align to TRBD2. This CDR3 is 14 amino acids long. CDR1 is LGHNT, CDR2 FRNRAP, per germline. J gave up 7 bases and V 6 bases, and 8 bases lay outside the gene matches. The CDR3 DNA follows: TGTGCTAGTGGCTCCCCAAGCGGGAGGGGGACCCAGTACTTC. Translation gives CASGSPSGRGTQYF.

The CDR3 DNA reads as TGTGCCAGCAGCCGGGACAGGGGGGGTCAAGAGACCCAGTACTTC. Amino acids: CASSRDRGGQETQYF. The chain uses TRBV7-2 and TRBJ2-5, with TRBD1 matching 11 bases. Germline lookup yields CDR1 SGHTA and CDR2 FQGNSA. The CDR3 runs to 15 residues. Unmatched junction bases numbered 4, after V lost 5 bases and J lost 2 bases.

The gene calls are TRBV4-2 and TRBJ2-7, with D hard to call. Germline lookup yields CDR1 LGHNA and CDR2 YNFKEQ. Deletions cut 0 bases from V and 2 bases from J, with 11 bases between. This CDR3 comprises 15 residues. Here the CDR3 reads CASSQDVAIPYEQYF. The DNA for the CDR3 is TGTGCCAGCAGCCAAGATGTTGCGATTCCCTACGAGCAGTACTTC.

This clonotype was seen more than once but under ten times. The rearrangement links TRBV7-2 to TRBJ2-1; no clear D. The CDR3 contains 15 residues. Germline CDR1 is SGHTA and CDR2 is FQGNSA. Deletions cut 1 base from V and 0 bases from J, with 7 bases between. Here the CDR3 DNA reads TGTGCCAGCAGCTTAGGGGCTGCCTCCTACAATGAGCAGTTCTTC. It yields the protein CASSLGAASYNEQFF.

Remarks on this clonotype: A read error may explain this, as a much larger clone is one base away. The CDR3 spells CASSEEGEDYEQYF. CDR3 coding DNA: TGTGCCAGCAGTGAAGAAGGGGAAGACTACGAGCAGTACTTC. V usage is TRBV25-1 and J usage is TRBJ2-4, with a weak D call TRBD1 (5 bases). The J call may not be correct, given that the DNA end is closer to TRBJ2-7. The CDR3 is made up of 14 amino acids. Germline lookup yields CDR1 MGHDK and CDR2 SYGVNS.

The rearrangement links TRBV2 to TRBJ2-3; 8 bases are a match to TRBD1. V dropped 6 bases and J dropped 0; count of bases not matched to a gene: 14. Germline-derived CDR1 and CDR2 are SNHLY and FYNNEI. This CDR3 contains 18 residues. The DNA of the CDR3 is TGTGCCAGCAGATTACCCCGGGACAGGACTACTAGCACAGATACGCAGTATTTT. Encoded protein: CASRLPRDRTTSTDTQYF. Combining the CDR3 with reference TRBV2 and TRBJ2-3 gives the whole variable domain EPEVTQTPSHQVTQMGQEVILRCVPISNHLYFYWYRQILGQKVEFLVSFYNNEISEKSEIFDDQFSVERPDGSNFTLKIRSTKLEDSAMYFCASRLPRDRTTSTDTQYFGPGTRLTVL.

The V and J genes are TRBV4-2 and TRBJ2-7, with TRBD1 matching over 7 bases. CDR1 LGHNA and CDR2 YNFKEQ come from the germline V gene. After removal of 0 bases from V and 2 bases from J, the junction contained 7 bases not matched to a gene. The CDR3 extends over 16 amino acids. The CDR3 DNA follows: TGTGCCAGCAGCCAAGATCTCGGGACAGCTCCCTACGAGCAGTACTTC. Its translation is CASSQDLGTAPYEQYF.

The chain is built from TRBV6-6 and TRBJ2-7, with D maybe TRBD1 (6 bases). Trimming took off 6 bases at V and 0 bases at J, with 15 bases between the two ends. The CDR3 totals 15 residues. CDR1 MNHNY and CDR2 SVGAGI come from the germline V gene (reference sequence). The CDR3 DNA is TGTGCCAGCAGCCTGGGGGCCCCGAGCTCCTACGAGCAGTACTTC. Encoded protein: CASSLGAPSSYEQYF.

The chain joins TRBV24-1 to TRBJ2-7, with 8 bases identical to TRBD2. Germline-derived CDR1 and CDR2 are KGHDR and SFDVKD. J was trimmed by 5 bases and V by 2 bases; bases with no gene match: 10. This CDR3 is 16 amino acids long. The chain's CDR3 is CATSDSSGRSENEQYF. The CDR3 nucleotides are TGTGCCACCAGTGATTCCAGCGGGAGAAGCGAGAACGAGCAGTACTTC.

The chain uses TRBV5-1 and TRBJ2-7, with a weak D call TRBD1 (5 bases). V lost 4 bases to trimming and J lost 0 bases, with 11 bases between them. This CDR3 contains 14 residues. The V gene's germline CDR1 is SGHRS and CDR2 YFSETQ. The DNA for the CDR3 is TGCGCCAGCAGCCCCGGACACCACTCCTACGAGCAGTACTTC. This translates into CASSPGHHSYEQYF. The variable domain in full, with the rest retrieved from reference TRBV5-1 and TRBJ2-7, is KAGVTQTPRYLIKTRGQQVTLSCSPISGHRSVSWYQQTPGQGLQFLFEYFSETQRNKGNFPGRFSGRQFSNSRSEMNVSTLELGDSALYLCASSPGHHSYEQYFGPGTRLTVT.

The V gene is TRBV20-1, the J gene TRBJ2-7, with D possibly called TRBD1 or TRBD2 (5 bases each). V was pared by 3 bases and J by 2 bases, with 14 bases between. CDR1 DFQATT and CDR2 SNEGSKA come from the germline V gene (reference sequence). The CDR3 covers 14 residues. The CDR3 DNA is TGCAGTGCTAGTAGAGGGACCTTCGCCTACGAGCAGTACTTC. It is translated as CSASRGTFAYEQYF.

A few counts support this clonotype. V gene TRBV15 combines with J gene TRBJ1-5, with D unresolved. CDR3 size: 13 residues. Germline V gene sequence: CDR1 LNHNV, CDR2 YYDKDF (reference sequence). Trimming removed 1 base at V and 7 bases at J, with 8 bases between. The CDR3 region has the DNA TGTGCCACCAGCAGAGTGGGCCGGCAGCCCCAGCATTTT. It is translated as CATSRVGRQPQHF.

This clonotype was observed once. The gene calls are TRBV25-1 and TRBJ1-1; D is unclear. Trimming took 3 bases from V and 4 from J, leaving 15 bases between them. The CDR3 is 15 amino acids. Looked up from germline, CDR1 is MGHDK and CDR2 is SYGVNS. CDR3 bases: TGTGCCAGCAGTGACGGTAAGACTGTGGGCACTGAAGCTTTCTTT. Amino acid sequence: CASSDGKTVGTEAFF.

This clonotype was seen more than once but under ten times. The chain is built from TRBV7-6 and TRBJ1-2; the D is unclear. V shed 1 base and J shed 4 bases, with 16 bases lying between them. Germline CDR1 reads SGHVS; CDR2 reads FNYEAQ. This CDR3 contains 16 residues. The CDR3 loop is CASSLELEGGSYGYTF. The DNA for the CDR3 is TGTGCCAGCAGCTTAGAGTTGGAGGGTGGGAGCTATGGCTACACCTTC.

The rearrangement uses TRBV6-1 and TRBJ2-7; a possible D gene is TRBD2 (5 bases). Germline V gives CDR1 MNHNS, CDR2 SASEGT. Trimming took off 2 bases at V and 5 bases at J, with 7 bases between the two ends. The CDR3 is 12 amino acids. CDR3 sequence (DNA): TGTGCCAGCAGTGAACGGGGAGACGAGCAGTACTTC. Protein product: CASSERGDEQYF.

This clonotype was detected a few times. This chain joins TRBV29-1 and TRBJ1-4, with a tentative D call TRBD1 (5 bases). Germline V gene data show CDR1 as SQVTM and CDR2 as ANQGSEA. The CDR3 runs 16 residues. V lost 8 bases and J 0 bases, leaving 19 bases between the germline ends. The CDR3 region is CSPTTGGDATNEKLFF. The CDR3 nucleotides are TGCAGCCCTACGACTGGGGGGGACGCAACTAATGAAAAACTGTTTTTT.

This clonotype was seen a handful of times. This chain joins TRBV7-6 and TRBJ2-1; possible D gene TRBD2, 5 bases. CDR1 and CDR2 from the germline V gene are SGHVS and FNYEAQ. The CDR3 has 15 residues. V was trimmed by 0 bases and J by 3 bases, leaving 9 bases between them. The CDR3 region has the DNA TGTGCCAGCAGCTTAGCGAGGGCAGACTACAATGAGCAGTTCTTC. Translated, it gives CASSLARADYNEQFF.

Points on this clonotype: Compared with germline, one end of the junction differs, possibly owing to a read error. The chain couples TRBV20-1 to TRBJ2-6; D could derive from TRBD1 or TRBD2 (5 bases each). CDR1 is DFQATT, CDR2 SNEGSKA, per germline (reference sequence). The CDR3 is 16 residues long. CDR3 DNA: TGCAGTGCCGGGAACCTTGAGGGCAGAGGGGCCAACGTCCCGACTTTC. It encodes CSAGNLEGRGANVPTF.

This clonotype was detected only once. The chain couples TRBV5-1 to TRBJ2-1, with 8 bases matching TRBD2. Losses at the gene ends were 2 bases for V and 8 bases for J; bases not matched to a gene: 9. Germline assignment: CDR1 SGHRS and CDR2 YFSETQ. This CDR3 is 15 amino acids long. CDR3 protein: CASSFSLAGIDEQFF. CDR3 sequence (DNA): TGCGCCAGCAGCTTCAGCCTAGCGGGCATAGATGAGCAGTTCTTC.

A word on this clonotype: A much larger clone differs by one base, so this may be a read error. The V call is TRBV29-1, the J call TRBJ2-3, with D tentatively TRBD2 (6 bases). This CDR3 has 12 amino acids. The germline V gene encodes CDR1 SQVTM and CDR2 ANQGSEA. CDR3 in DNA: TGCGGCGGGTCTAGCGCCACAGATACGCAGTATTTT. Translation gives CGGSSATDTQYF.

J is TRBJ2-1 and V is TRBV18, with a weak D call TRBD1 (5 bases). V shed 5 bases and J shed 4 bases, with 12 bases lying between them. There are 14 residues in the CDR3. CDR1 is KGHSH, CDR2 LQKENI, per germline. The CDR3 nucleotides are TGTGCCAGCTCAACAAAGGACAAATACAATGAGCAGTTCTTC. Translated: CASSTKDKYNEQFF. Supplemented by reference TRBV18 and TRBJ2-1, the full variable domain reads NAGVMQNPRHLVRRRGQEARLRCSPMKGHSHVYWYRQLPEEGLKFMVYLQKENIIDESGMPKERFSAEFPKEGPSILRIQQVVRGDSAAYFCASSTKDKYNEQFFGPGTRLTVL.

This clonotype was seen only once. The junction departs from germline at one end; a sequencing error may be responsible. The V and J genes are TRBV10-3 and TRBJ2-3; 12 nucleotides line up with TRBD2. CDR3 length: 20 residues. Germline V gene sequence: CDR1 ENHRY, CDR2 SYGVKD. Here the CDR3 DNA reads TGTGCCGTCAGTGGATCCAGGACTAGCGGGAAGACTACTTACACAGATACGCAGTATTTT. Encoded protein: CAVSGSRTSGKTTYTDTQYF.

The CDR3: CSAPTGTSGRPIQYF. Here the CDR3 DNA reads TGCAGTGCTCCTACAGGGACTAGCGGGAGGCCCATTCAGTACTTC. J is TRBJ2-4 and V is TRBV20-1; 15 bases map to TRBD2. The germline gives CDR1 DFQATT, CDR2 SNEGSKA (reference sequence). Trimming cost V 5 bases and J 9 bases; bases outside gene matches: 8. CDR3 size: 15 residues.

The V and J genes are TRBV29-1 and TRBJ1-1, with 8 bases matching TRBD1. This CDR3 has 13 residues. J was trimmed by 4 bases and V by 6 bases; bases with no gene match: 7. Germline V gene data show CDR1 as SQVTM and CDR2 as ANQGSEA. The CDR3 is CSVTDRVGTEAFF. The CDR3, as DNA: TGCAGCGTCACGGACAGGGTGGGCACTGAAGCTTTCTTT. Full variable domain (rest looked up from reference TRBV29-1 and TRBJ1-1): SAVISQKPSRDICQRGTSLTIQCQVDSQVTMMFWYRQQPGQSLTLIATANQGSEATYESGFVIDKFPISRPNLTFSTLTVSNMSPEDSSIYLCSVTDRVGTEAFFGQGTRLTVV.

The V gene is TRBV4-2, the J gene TRBJ1-1; D remains unclear. The germline V gene encodes CDR1 LGHNA and CDR2 YNFKEQ. Trimming removed 2 bases at V and 8 bases at J, with 12 bases between. This CDR3 comprises 13 residues. The CDR3 sequence: CASSQNQGSEAFF. The CDR3 DNA is TGTGCCAGCAGCCAAAATCAAGGTTCCGAAGCTTTCTTT.

This clonotype turned up a few times. V usage is TRBV29-1 and J usage is TRBJ2-5; 8 bases are a match to TRBD1. V lost 8 bases and J lost 0; bases outside the gene matches: 8. This CDR3 is built from 14 residues. The germline V gene has CDR1 SQVTM and CDR2 ANQGSEA. CDR3 in amino acids: CSTSGQGDQETQYF. The CDR3, as DNA: TGCAGCACCTCTGGACAGGGAGACCAAGAGACCCAGTACTTC.

V is TRBV6-5 and J is TRBJ2-5, with D maybe TRBD2 (6 bases). The DNA end is more similar to TRBJ2-7, so the J call may be wrong. The CDR3 totals 16 residues. The germline gives CDR1 MNHEY, CDR2 SVGAGI. CDR3 coding DNA: TGTGCCAGCAGCCCGTCCCCGGGACTCTCAATCTACGAGCAGTACTTC. Its translation: CASSPSPGLSIYEQYF.

On this clonotype: Germline is not matched at one junction end, which may reflect a read error. This rearrangement joins TRBV11-2 to TRBJ2-5, with no clear D. The CDR3 consists of 15 residues. Germline loops: CDR1 SGHAT, CDR2 FQNNGV. The chain's CDR3 is CACSLDRGAQETQYF. The CDR3 bases are TGTGCCTGCAGCTTAGACCGTGGAGCACAAGAGACCCAGTACTTC.